The 24 T cell receptor beta chains reported below all come from one sample, sequenced in a study of T cells after yellow fever vaccination. TCRdb redid the calling of the 5' RACE reads with MiXCR, one entry per CDR3 protein. The sample has over 150,000 distinct CDR3 sequences; approximately 6.2% are singletons. Sample: CD4+ T cells sorted from PBMCs, taken on the day of the first yellow fever vaccination. The source of these receptors is a man aged 18-30 years who received the YFV17D yellow fever vaccine.

V gene TRBV5-4 combines with J gene TRBJ2-1, with 9 bases lining up with TRBD2. The junction had 5 bases not matched to a gene; V was cut back by 5 bases and J by 2 bases. Germline values: CDR1 SGHNT, CDR2 YYREEE (reference sequence). There are 15 residues in the CDR3. The CDR3 DNA reads TGTGCCAGCAGTTCCCGGACTAGCGCCTACAATGAGCAGTTCTTC. Its protein is CASSSRTSAYNEQFF.

This chain joins TRBV18 and TRBJ1-1, with D possibly matching TRBD1 (6 bases). This CDR3 comprises 16 residues. The V gene lost 6 bases and the J gene lost 0 bases, with 17 bases spanning the gap. The germline CDR1 and CDR2 sequences are KGHSH and LQKENI. This chain's CDR3 is CASSLNNGGVNTEAFF. The DNA of the CDR3 is TGTGCCAGCTCTCTTAATAACGGGGGCGTGAACACTGAAGCTTTCTTT.

The V call is TRBV10-3, the J call TRBJ2-1, with D possibly matching TRBD2 (5 bases). Trimming cost V 0 bases and J 3 bases, with 9 bases left between them. CDR1 and CDR2 from the germline V gene are ENHRY and SYGVKD. The CDR3 is 15 amino acids. The CDR3 coding sequence is TGTGCCATCAGTGAGTCAGAGGGTGGCTACAATGAGCAGTTCTTC. It translates to CAISESEGGYNEQFF.

The chain's CDR3 is CASSLRGVEAFF. In DNA form, the CDR3 reads TGTGCCAGCAGCTTAAGGGGCGTTGAAGCTTTCTTT. The rearrangement uses TRBV7-9 and TRBJ1-1; weak D call: TRBD1 (5 bases). Germline loops: CDR1 SEHNR, CDR2 FQNEAQ (reference sequence). CDR3 length: 12 residues. V gave up 2 bases and J gave up 7 bases, with 8 bases separating them.

In its sample, this clonotype was seen many times. The V and J genes are TRBV4-1 and TRBJ2-7; D remains unclear. Trimming left V 2 bases short and J 3 bases short, with 5 bases between. CDR1 is MGHRA and CDR2 is YSYEKL in the germline V gene. The CDR3 totals 12 residues. CDR3 nucleotide sequence: TGCGCCAGCAGCCAACATTTCTACGAGCAGTACGTC. Its translation: CASSQHFYEQYV.

The chain uses TRBV27 and TRBJ1-1, with D possibly matching TRBD1 (6 bases). The length of the CDR3 is 13 residues. Trimming shortened V by 5 bases and J by 14 bases, and 21 bases separated the two germline ends. The germline CDR1 and CDR2 sequences are MNHEY and SMNVEV (reference sequence). This chain's CDR3 is CASSLKDGGFCFF. The CDR3 nucleotides are TGTGCCAGCAGTCTCAAGGACGGGGGCTTTTGCTTCTTT.

This clonotype was seen more than once but under ten times. The chain recombines TRBV7-2 with TRBJ1-5; TRBD1 might be the D (6 bases). CDR1 SGHTA and CDR2 FQGNSA come from the germline V gene. The CDR3 runs to 15 residues. V gave up 7 bases and J gave up 7 bases, with 20 bases separating them. CDR3 sequence reads: CASTRDPGGQQPQHF. DNA for the CDR3: TGTGCCAGCACCCGGGATCCTGGGGGCCAACAGCCCCAGCATTTT.

Many counts were recorded for this clonotype. The chain uses TRBV29-1 and TRBJ1-1, with TRBD1 as a possible D gene (6 bases). V was shortened by 7 bases and J by 4 bases, with 19 bases between the two germline ends. Looked up from germline, CDR1 is SQVTM and CDR2 is ANQGSEA. CDR3 length: 14 residues. In DNA, the CDR3 is TGCAGCGACATAACGGACAGCTGGGGCACTGAAGCTTTCTTT. Protein: CSDITDSWGTEAFF.

This chain links TRBV28 with TRBJ2-3; 7 bases line up with TRBD1. Germline lookup yields CDR1 MDHEN and CDR2 SYDVKM. The CDR3 has 14 amino acids. The ends lost 10 bases at V and 4 bases at J; junction bases unmatched: 11. The CDR3: CATSPGTAADTQYF. CDR3 in DNA: TGTGCCACCAGCCCCGGGACAGCCGCAGATACGCAGTATTTT.

This clonotype was observed a few times. This chain links TRBV18 with TRBJ1-6, with 8 bases identical to TRBD1. The CDR3 is 16 amino acids. Germline CDR1 reads KGHSH; CDR2 reads LQKENI. V gave up 4 bases and J gave up 7 bases; unmatched junction bases: 9. The CDR3 DNA reads TGTGCCAGCTCACTGGGCCCAGGGGGCAGAAATTCACCCCTCCACTTT. Encoded protein: CASSLGPGGRNSPLHF.

The table lists this clonotype with many counts. This chain joins TRBV5-1 and TRBJ2-5; 14 bases agree with TRBD2. The junction had 13 bases not matched to a gene; V was cut back by 0 bases and J by 9 bases. Per germline, CDR1 SGHRS and CDR2 YFSETQ. The CDR3 spans 18 residues. CDR3 in amino acids: CASSLEARTSGGKRSQYF. The CDR3 nucleotides read TGCGCCAGCAGCTTGGAGGCCCGGACTAGCGGGGGGAAGAGGTCCCAGTACTTC.

This clonotype was counted ten times or more. The rearrangement joins TRBV7-2 to TRBJ1-5, with D maybe TRBD1 (5 bases). Germline values: CDR1 SGHTA, CDR2 FQGNSA. The V gene lost 5 bases and the J gene lost 3 bases, with 11 bases spanning the gap. This CDR3 is 14 amino acids long. CDR3 DNA sequence: TGTGCCAGCAGCCAGGGAAACGACAATCAGCCCCAGCATTTT. This translates into CASSQGNDNQPQHF.

The chain's CDR3 is CASSTGERGGDTQYF. The CDR3 DNA reads as TGCGCCAGCAGCACTGGAGAGCGGGGAGGAGATACGCAGTATTTT. The V call is TRBV5-1, the J call TRBJ2-3; TRBD2 agrees at 7 bases. V shed 4 bases and J 5 bases; nucleotides not matched to a gene: 10. This CDR3 region has 15 residues. Germline assignment: CDR1 SGHRS and CDR2 YFSETQ.

In this sample, this clonotype turned up many times. This sequence joins TRBV6-5 and TRBJ2-7, with TRBD2 matching over 8 bases. Losses at the gene ends were 6 bases for V and 3 bases for J; bases not matched to a gene: 10. CDR3 length: 15 residues. The germline V gene has CDR1 MNHEY and CDR2 SVGAGI. The CDR3 region is CASSALTSAGYEQYF. For the CDR3, the DNA is TGTGCCAGCAGCGCCCTGACTAGCGCCGGCTACGAGCAGTACTTC.

This clonotype was seen ten or more times. The V call is TRBV18, the J call TRBJ2-1; TRBD2 agrees at 11 bases. V gave up 3 bases and J gave up 3 bases; unmatched junction bases: 7. The CDR3 has 17 amino acids. Germline V gives CDR1 KGHSH, CDR2 LQKENI. CDR3 nucleotides: TGTGCCAGCTCACCTAATCAACTAGCGGGGGACTACAATGAGCAGTTCTTC. Protein sequence: CASSPNQLAGDYNEQFF.

For the CDR3, the DNA is TGTGCCACCCAAAGAGGGACTTTAAACACCGGGGAGCTGTTTTTT. This sequence encodes CATQRGTLNTGELFF. J is TRBJ2-2 and V is TRBV5-4, with a tentative D call TRBD2 (6 bases). Germline V gene lookup returns CDR1 SGHNT and CDR2 YYREEE (reference sequence). Trimming removed 9 bases at V and 2 bases at J, with 17 bases between. This CDR3 has 15 residues.

This clonotype was seen a handful of times. The CDR3 region is CSVESARQETQYF. CDR3 sequence (DNA): TGCAGCGTTGAGTCGGCGCGGCAAGAGACCCAGTACTTC. The chain employs TRBV29-1 and TRBJ2-5; D ambiguous. Germline assignment: CDR1 SQVTM and CDR2 ANQGSEA. The germline V and J ends were trimmed by 3 bases and 2 bases, with 10 bases remaining between them. This CDR3 region has 13 residues.

This clonotype has a count of ten or more. V usage is TRBV20-1 and J usage is TRBJ2-7; 10 positions agree with TRBD1. With 5 bases clipped from V and 6 bases from J, the junction kept 4 bases outside the gene matches. This CDR3 region has 12 residues. CDR1 and CDR2 (germline): DFQATT, SNEGSKA (reference sequence). The chain's CDR3 is CSAGTGVGEQYF. The CDR3 DNA reads TGCAGTGCTGGGACAGGGGTGGGCGAGCAGTACTTC.

This clonotype was seen many times. The chain combines TRBV6-1 with TRBJ1-6, with D hard to call. Germline values: CDR1 MNHNS, CDR2 SASEGT. There are 14 residues in the CDR3. Trimming shortened V by 4 bases and J by 1 base, and 5 bases separated the two germline ends. CDR3 nucleotide sequence: TGTGCCAGCAGTGCTCGGTCCTATAATTCACCCCTCCACTTT. It codes for CASSARSYNSPLHF.

This rearrangement joins TRBV20-1 to TRBJ2-5; 8 nucleotides line up with TRBD2. The V segment lost 1 base and the J segment 4 bases; nucleotides outside the gene matches: 11. Germline CDR1 is DFQATT and CDR2 is SNEGSKA (reference sequence). This CDR3 is built from 16 residues. The CDR3 sequence is CSARGGPVAGGETQYF. The CDR3 nucleotides are TGCAGTGCTAGAGGGGGTCCAGTCGCGGGGGGAGAGACCCAGTACTTC.

This chain connects TRBV5-5 to TRBJ2-7, with a weak D call TRBD1 (6 bases). Trimming cost V 3 bases and J 3 bases, with 10 bases left between them. Germline CDR1 is SGHKS and CDR2 is YYEKEE (reference sequence). CDR3 length equals 13 residues. The CDR3, as DNA: TGTGCCAGCAGCTCGGGACACCGCTACGAGCAGTACTTC. It yields the protein CASSSGHRYEQYF.

The V call is TRBV3-1, the J call TRBJ1-1; D not certain. Trimming removed 5 bases at V and 3 bases at J, with 10 bases between. Per germline, CDR1 LGHDT and CDR2 YNNKEL (reference sequence). The CDR3 consists of 13 residues. The CDR3 reads CASSSDGDTEAFF. CDR3 bases: TGTGCCAGCAGCTCCGACGGTGACACTGAAGCTTTCTTT.

This clonotype was observed at least ten times. The CDR3 protein is CASSLHRQLAPFEREQFF. CDR3 in DNA: TGTGCCAGCAGCTTACACCGCCAACTAGCGCCTTTCGAACGGGAGCAGTTCTTC. The chain has TRBV11-3 and TRBJ2-1; 7 bases are shared with TRBD2. Trimming at V came to 2 bases and at J to 10 bases, leaving 20 bases not matched to a gene. Per germline, CDR1 SGHNT and CDR2 YENEEA. The CDR3 has 18 amino acids.

This clonotype appeared many times. The chain has TRBV11-2 and TRBJ2-7; TRBD1 matches at 8 bases. Germline CDR1 SGHAT, CDR2 FQNNGV. V gave up 3 bases and J gave up 4 bases; unmatched junction bases: 8. The CDR3 extends over 15 amino acids. The CDR3 spells CASSFGITGGYEQYV. The CDR3 DNA reads as TGTGCCAGCAGCTTTGGGATTACAGGGGGTTACGAGCAGTACGTC.